This TCR beta chain was captured by sequencing in a study of read filtering for tumor transcriptome and immune sequencing. Germline V gene sequence: CDR1 DFQATT, CDR2 SNEGSKA (reference sequence). Between the trimmed V and J ends, which lost 5 bases and 3 bases, there was a span of 16 bases. CDR3 length: 14 amino acids. From approximately 430 ng of RNA, a library with molecular barcoded alpha/delta and beta/gamma adaptors was made. In TCRdb, the reads were re-called with MiXCR into one record per CDR3 protein. This table has 62,000 or so distinct CDR3 sequences, over 11% appearing once. This TCR was recovered from a donor aged 40 or over with multiple myeloma. Sequencing was done on a sample of a population of CD138-negative cells sorted from bone marrow. This sequence joins TRBV20-1 and TRBJ1-1; perhaps TRBD1 as D (5 bases). In DNA, the CDR3 is TGCAGTGCTCGCCTAAATCGGGGGGACACTGAAGCTTTCTTT. This translates into CSARLNRGDTEAFF.